A single sample is the source of the 7 T cell receptor beta chains below, sequenced in a study of cytomegalovirus exposure and HLA in healthy donors. The primer mix had 60 Vbeta and 13 Jbeta primers. Data came from immunoSEQ multiplex PCR; TCRdb stores just in-frame clones and leaves some out. The table shows over 150,000 clones, with about four fifths occurring only once. The sample comprised PBMCs. Every receptor here comes from a man aged 25 to 45 in good health and CMV-seropositive.

The chain carries TRBV7-6 and TRBJ1-1; D perhaps matches TRBD1 (6 bases). This CDR3 has 15 amino acids. CDR1 and CDR2 (germline): SGHVS, FNYEAQ. V was pared by 1 base and J by 5 bases, with 14 bases between. This CDR3 is CASSLGTYRGTEAFF. CDR3 sequence (DNA): TGTGCCAGCAGCTTAGGAACCTATAGGGGGACTGAAGCTTTCTTT.

This clone was found a few times. The V and J genes are TRBV6-5 and TRBJ1-2; tentatively, D is TRBD1 (6 bases). This CDR3 comprises 14 residues. V was cut by 0 bases and J by 8 bases, with 13 bases left in between. The germline CDR1 and CDR2 sequences are MNHEY and SVGAGI. CDR3: CASSYSPGVGGYTF. As DNA, the CDR3 is TGTGCCAGCAGTTACTCCCCAGGGGTTGGGGGCTACACCTTC.

A few counts support this clone. The V and J genes are TRBV4-1 and TRBJ2-2; 13 nucleotides match TRBD2. CDR1 and CDR2 from the germline V gene are MGHRA and YSYEKL. This CDR3 has 16 amino acids. The trim removed 1 base at V and 6 bases at J, leaving 2 bases unmatched. CDR3 protein: CASSQGLAGGSGELFF. The CDR3 DNA follows: TGCGCCAGCAGCCAAGGACTAGCGGGAGGTTCCGGGGAGCTGTTTTTT.

The rearrangement links TRBV6-1 to TRBJ1-5; the D is unclear. Germline V gives CDR1 MNHNS, CDR2 SASEGT. The CDR3 spans 13 residues. V was trimmed by 1 base and J by 5 bases, leaving 6 bases between them. As DNA, the CDR3 is TGTGCCAGCAGTGAAGGGCAGTATCAGCCCCAGCATTTT. This gives the protein CASSEGQYQPQHF.

This clone is a singleton in its sample. This chain connects TRBV25-1 to TRBJ2-2, with 9 positions matching TRBD2. This CDR3 has 14 residues. V dropped 5 bases and J dropped 4; count of bases not matched to a gene: 2. The germline V gene has CDR1 MGHDK and CDR2 SYGVNS. In DNA form, the CDR3 reads TGTGCCAGCAGTCTAGCGGGGCCCACCGGGGAGCTGTTTTTT. Translated: CASSLAGPTGELFF.

This clone was observed a handful of times. V and J are TRBV7-2 and TRBJ1-2; 8 nucleotides match TRBD1. Germline CDR1 SGHTA, CDR2 FQGNSA. There are 16 residues in the CDR3. V shed 5 bases and J 5 bases; nucleotides not matched to a gene: 13. The CDR3 is CASSTEGQARQYGYTF. In DNA, the CDR3 is TGTGCCAGCAGCACAGAGGGACAGGCTAGACAGTATGGCTACACCTTC.

The gene calls are TRBV4-1 and TRBJ2-5, with 9 bases identical to TRBD2. The CDR3 sequence is 16 residues long. Looked up from germline, CDR1 is MGHRA and CDR2 is YSYEKL. Losses at the gene ends were 5 bases for V and 5 bases for J; bases not matched to a gene: 12. This chain's CDR3 is CASSLSAAGGAETQYF. CDR3 nucleotide sequence: TGCGCCAGCAGCTTGTCGGCCGCGGGGGGGGCCGAGACCCAGTACTTC.